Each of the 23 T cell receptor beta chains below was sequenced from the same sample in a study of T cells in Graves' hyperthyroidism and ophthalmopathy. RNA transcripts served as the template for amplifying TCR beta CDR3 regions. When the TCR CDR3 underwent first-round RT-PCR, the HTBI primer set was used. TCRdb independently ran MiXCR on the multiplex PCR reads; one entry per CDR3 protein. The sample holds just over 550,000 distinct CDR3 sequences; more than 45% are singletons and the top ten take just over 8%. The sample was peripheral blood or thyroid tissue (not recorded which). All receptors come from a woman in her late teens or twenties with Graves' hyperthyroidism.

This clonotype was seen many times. The CDR3 region is CASRGGHEQYF. CDR3 DNA: TGTGCCAGCAGAGGCGGGCACGAGCAGTACTTC. This chain links TRBV2 with TRBJ2-7; D may be TRBD2 (5 bases). V was trimmed by 6 bases and J by 5 bases, leaving 8 bases between them. CDR1 is SNHLY and CDR2 is FYNNEI in the germline V gene. The CDR3 contains 11 residues.

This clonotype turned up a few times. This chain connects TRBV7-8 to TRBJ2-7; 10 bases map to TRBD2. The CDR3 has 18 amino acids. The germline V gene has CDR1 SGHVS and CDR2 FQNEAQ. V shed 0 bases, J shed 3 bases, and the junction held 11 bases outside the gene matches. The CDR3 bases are TGTGCCAGCAGCTTAGCGAATAGCGGGAGGATTAGGGTCTACGAGCAGTACTTC. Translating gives CASSLANSGRIRVYEQYF.

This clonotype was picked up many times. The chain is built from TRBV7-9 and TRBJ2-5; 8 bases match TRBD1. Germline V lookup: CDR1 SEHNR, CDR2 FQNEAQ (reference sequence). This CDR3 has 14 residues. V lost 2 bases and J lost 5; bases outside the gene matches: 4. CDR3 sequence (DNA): TGTGCCAGCAGCTTACAGGGGGCGTGGGAGACCCAGTACTTC. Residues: CASSLQGAWETQYF. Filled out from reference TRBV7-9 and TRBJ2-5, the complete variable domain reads DTGVSQNPRHKITKRGQNVTFRCDPISEHNRLYWYRQTLGQGPEFLTYFQNEAQLEKSRLLSDRFSAERPKGSFSTLEIQRTEQGDSAMYLCASSLQGAWETQYFGPGTRLLVL.

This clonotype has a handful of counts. The CDR3 reads CSVEDRHFGHAYEQYF. DNA of the CDR3: TGCAGCGTTGAAGATCGTCATTTTGGCCATGCCTACGAGCAGTACTTC. This chain links TRBV29-1 with TRBJ2-7; D unclear. Trimming cost V 0 bases and J 2 bases, with 17 bases left between them. The CDR3 runs to 16 residues. Germline V gene lookup returns CDR1 SQVTM and CDR2 ANQGSEA.

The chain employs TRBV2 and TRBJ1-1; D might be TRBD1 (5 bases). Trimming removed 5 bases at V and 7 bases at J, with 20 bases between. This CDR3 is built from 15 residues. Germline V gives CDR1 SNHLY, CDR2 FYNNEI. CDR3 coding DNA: TGTGCCAGCAGTTACCCCGAACAGGTCCCCGATGAAGCTTTCTTT. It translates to CASSYPEQVPDEAFF.

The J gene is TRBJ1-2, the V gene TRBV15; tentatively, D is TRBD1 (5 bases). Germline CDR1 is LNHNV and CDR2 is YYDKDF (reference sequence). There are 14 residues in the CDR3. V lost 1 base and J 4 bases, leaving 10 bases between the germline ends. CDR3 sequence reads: CATSRVQGVYGYTF. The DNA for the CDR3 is TGTGCCACCAGCAGAGTCCAGGGAGTCTATGGCTACACCTTC.

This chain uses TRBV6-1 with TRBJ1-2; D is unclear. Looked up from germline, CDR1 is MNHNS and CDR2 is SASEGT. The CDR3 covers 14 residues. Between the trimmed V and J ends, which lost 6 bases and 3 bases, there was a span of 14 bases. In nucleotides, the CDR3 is TGTGCCAGCAGCGCGGGTAAACCCTACTATGGCTACACCTTC. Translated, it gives CASSAGKPYYGYTF.

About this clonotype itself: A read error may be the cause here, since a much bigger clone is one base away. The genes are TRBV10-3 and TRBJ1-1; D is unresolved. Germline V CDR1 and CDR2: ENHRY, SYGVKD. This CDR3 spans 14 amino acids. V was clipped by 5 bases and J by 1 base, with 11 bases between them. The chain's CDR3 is CAISLGDTNTEAFF. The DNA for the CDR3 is TGTGCCATCAGTCTCGGGGATACGAACACTGAAGCTTTCTTT.

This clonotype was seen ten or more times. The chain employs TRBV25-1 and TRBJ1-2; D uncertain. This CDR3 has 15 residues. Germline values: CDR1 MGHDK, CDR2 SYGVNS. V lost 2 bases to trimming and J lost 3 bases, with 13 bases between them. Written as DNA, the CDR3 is TGTGCCAGCAGTGAAGGAGGGTACAGAGACTATGGCTACACCTTC. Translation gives CASSEGGYRDYGYTF.

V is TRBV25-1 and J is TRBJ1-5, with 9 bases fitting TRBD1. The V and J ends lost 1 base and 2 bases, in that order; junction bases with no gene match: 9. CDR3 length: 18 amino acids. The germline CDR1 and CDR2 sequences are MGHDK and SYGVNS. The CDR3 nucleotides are TGTGCCAGCAGTGAATCTCCGCCGGGACAGGGACGCAATCAGCCCCAGCATTTT. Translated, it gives CASSESPPGQGRNQPQHF.

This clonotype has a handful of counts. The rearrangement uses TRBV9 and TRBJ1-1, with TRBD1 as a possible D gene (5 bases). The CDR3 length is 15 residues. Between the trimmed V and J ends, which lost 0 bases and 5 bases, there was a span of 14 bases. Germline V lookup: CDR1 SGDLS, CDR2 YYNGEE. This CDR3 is CASSVEGAGKTEAFF. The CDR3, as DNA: TGTGCCAGCAGCGTAGAAGGGGCAGGGAAGACTGAAGCTTTCTTT.

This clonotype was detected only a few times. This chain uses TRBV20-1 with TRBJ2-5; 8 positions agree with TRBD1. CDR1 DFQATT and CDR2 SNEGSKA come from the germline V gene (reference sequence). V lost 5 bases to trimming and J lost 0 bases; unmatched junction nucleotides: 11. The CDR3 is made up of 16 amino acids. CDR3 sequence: CSASGRTGSYQETQYF. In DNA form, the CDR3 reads TGCAGTGCTTCTGGCAGGACAGGGTCGTACCAAGAGACCCAGTACTTC.

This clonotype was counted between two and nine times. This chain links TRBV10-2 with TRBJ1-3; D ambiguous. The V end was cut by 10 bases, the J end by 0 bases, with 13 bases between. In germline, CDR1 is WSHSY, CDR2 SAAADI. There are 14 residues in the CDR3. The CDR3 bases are TGCGCCATCCTGGACCCGAGCTCTGGAAACACCATATATTTT. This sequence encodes CAILDPSSGNTIYF.

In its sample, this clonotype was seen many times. As DNA, the CDR3 is TGTGCCAGCAGTTACCGGACAGGGAGAGCTTTCTTT. Its protein is CASSYRTGRAFF. This sequence joins TRBV6-6 and TRBJ1-1; 8 bases are shared with TRBD1. The CDR3 covers 12 residues. Germline loops: CDR1 MNHNY, CDR2 SVGAGI (reference sequence). The J segment lost 10 bases and the V segment lost 2 bases, leaving 3 bases of the junction unmatched.

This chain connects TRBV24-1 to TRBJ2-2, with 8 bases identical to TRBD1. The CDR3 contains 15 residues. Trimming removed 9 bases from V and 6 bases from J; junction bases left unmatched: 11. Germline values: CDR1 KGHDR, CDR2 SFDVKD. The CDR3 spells CATPPRTGSPGELFF. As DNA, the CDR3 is TGTGCCACCCCTCCTAGGACAGGGTCCCCCGGGGAGCTGTTTTTT.

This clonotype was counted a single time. The CDR3 loop reads CATSRVTGRTTNEKLFF. CDR3 bases: TGTGCCACCAGCAGAGTGACAGGGAGAACCACTAATGAAAAACTGTTTTTT. This chain connects TRBV15 to TRBJ1-4; 7 nucleotides align to TRBD1. The ends lost 1 base at V and 2 bases at J; junction bases unmatched: 7. Germline CDR1 and CDR2: LNHNV and YYDKDF (reference sequence). The length of the CDR3 is 17 residues. The variable domain in full, completed from reference TRBV15 and TRBJ1-4, reads DAMVIQNPRYQVTQFGKPVTLSCSQTLNHNVMYWYQQKSSQAPKLLFHYYDKDFNNEADTPDNFQSRRPNTSFCFLDIRSPGLGDTAMYLCATSRVTGRTTNEKLFFGSGTQLSVL.

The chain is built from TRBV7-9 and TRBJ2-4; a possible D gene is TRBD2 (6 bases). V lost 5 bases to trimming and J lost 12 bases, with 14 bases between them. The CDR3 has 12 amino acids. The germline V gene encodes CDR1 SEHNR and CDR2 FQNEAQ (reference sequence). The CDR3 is CASSRGLGHQYF. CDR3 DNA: TGTGCCAGCAGCAGGGGACTGGGGCATCAGTACTTC. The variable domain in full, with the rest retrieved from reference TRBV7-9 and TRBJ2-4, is DTGVSQNPRHKITKRGQNVTFRCDPISEHNRLYWYRQTLGQGPEFLTYFQNEAQLEKSRLLSDRFSAERPKGSFSTLEIQRTEQGDSAMYLCASSRGLGHQYFGAGTRLSVL.

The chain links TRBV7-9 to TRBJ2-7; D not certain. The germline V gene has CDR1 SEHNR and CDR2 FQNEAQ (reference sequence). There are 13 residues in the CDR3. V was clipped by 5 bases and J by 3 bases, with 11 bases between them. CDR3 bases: TGTGCCAGCAGCCCGGACGCGGTCTACGAGCAGTACTTC. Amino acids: CASSPDAVYEQYF.

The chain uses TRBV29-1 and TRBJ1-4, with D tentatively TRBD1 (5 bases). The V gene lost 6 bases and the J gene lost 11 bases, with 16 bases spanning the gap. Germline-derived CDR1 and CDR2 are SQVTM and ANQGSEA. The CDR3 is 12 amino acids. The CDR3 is CSVGGGGGKLFF. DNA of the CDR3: TGCAGCGTGGGAGGCGGGGGGGGGAAACTGTTTTTT.

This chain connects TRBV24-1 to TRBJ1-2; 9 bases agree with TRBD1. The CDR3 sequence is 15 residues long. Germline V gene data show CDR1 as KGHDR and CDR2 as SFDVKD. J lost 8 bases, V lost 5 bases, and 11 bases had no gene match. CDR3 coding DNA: TGTGCCACCAGTGTCGGGACAGGGCTTACGGGCGGCTACACCTTC. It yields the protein CATSVGTGLTGGYTF.

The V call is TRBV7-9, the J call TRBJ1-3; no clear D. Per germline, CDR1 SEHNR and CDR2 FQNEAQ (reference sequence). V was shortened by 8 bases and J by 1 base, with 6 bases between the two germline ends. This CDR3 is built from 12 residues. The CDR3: CASGVSGNTIYF. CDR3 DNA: TGTGCCAGCGGCGTATCTGGAAACACCATATATTTT. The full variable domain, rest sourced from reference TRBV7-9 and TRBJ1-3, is DTGVSQNPRHKITKRGQNVTFRCDPISEHNRLYWYRQTLGQGPEFLTYFQNEAQLEKSRLLSDRFSAERPKGSFSTLEIQRTEQGDSAMYLCASGVSGNTIYFGEGSWLTVV.

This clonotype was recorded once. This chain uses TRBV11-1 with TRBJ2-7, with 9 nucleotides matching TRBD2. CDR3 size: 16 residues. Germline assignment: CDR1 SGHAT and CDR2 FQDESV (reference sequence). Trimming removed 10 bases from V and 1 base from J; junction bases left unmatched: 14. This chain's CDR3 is CATSIAGVSGSYEQYF. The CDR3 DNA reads TGTGCCACTTCAATAGCGGGAGTCTCCGGATCCTACGAGCAGTACTTC.

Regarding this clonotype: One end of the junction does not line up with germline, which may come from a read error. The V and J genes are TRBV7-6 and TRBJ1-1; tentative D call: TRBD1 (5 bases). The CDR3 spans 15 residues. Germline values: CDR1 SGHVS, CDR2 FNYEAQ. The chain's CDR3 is CASSLRGGFGTEALF. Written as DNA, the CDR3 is TGTGCCAGCAGCTTGCGGGGGGGGTTTGGCACTGAAGCTCTCTTT.